Below, one T cell receptor beta chain is given with its context. What antigen it recognizes has not been identified. No much larger clonotype is one base removed from it; base qualities were not supplied. The data were obtained in a study of early T cells in non-severe SARS-CoV-2 infection (dated by TCRdb to about 2021). Regarding the complete study: Because TCR sequencing relied on bulk RNA taken from unsorted whole blood, pairing of alpha and beta chains was not possible. Broader findings and caveats from the paper: VDJdb matching was skewed toward anti-spike CD8 responses, so virus-specific expansions were likely underestimated and private and CD4 specificities were missed.

CDR1 MDHEN and CDR2 SYDVKM were looked up in the germline V gene. The CDR3 starts with the cysteine, ends with the phenylalanine, and has 13 residues. Just the 39-base CDR3 DNA is kept, in frame starting at base 1. V is clipped by 5 bases and J by 5 bases, and the sequence between their germline boundaries is 13 bases long. Libraries were built with 5' RACE. The data were produced on a NextSeq 500. The TCR library protocol attached unique molecular identifiers to individual cDNA molecules to correct for sequencing error and PCR bias. TCR alpha and beta chains were both sequenced, and the abundances of alpha and beta sequences in each sample were closely correlated with each other. Concerning the study's data processing: Decombinator V4 was used to perform V gene, J gene and CDR3 annotation of TCR sequences. Expanded TCRs were defined as changing significantly between any two time points under a Poisson model with p below 0.0001. TCR abundances were normalised to the total number of TCRs sequenced per sample and expressed as counts per million. TRAV1-2 paired with TRAJ12, TRAJ20 or TRAJ33 defined MAIT TCRs, while TRAV10 paired with TRAJ18 defined iNKT TCRs. VDJdb, accessed 1 November 2021, was searched for CMV, EBV and SARS-CoV-2 annotated TCRs, with TCRs annotated for multiple antigens excluded. TCRdb trimmed the raw reads at Q25, called clones with MiXCR and kept productive beta chains. Here each entry gathers all rows of one CDR3 protein and keeps the most common genes and DNA. The V and J calls were not made by the authors but by TCRdb's processing. The sample table shows 81,000 or so distinct CDR3 sequences, and 10% to 15% are seen once. The ten largest clones represent 3.4% of the sample.

A case-control design nested within a healthcare worker cohort in London, UK, was used, with weekly nasopharyngeal swab PCR tests and blood sampling performed. Healthcare workers were enrolled in the week of the UK lockdown, from 23 to 31 March 2020, and were followed every week for up to roughly 15 weeks. The chain is encoded by TRBV28 joined to TRBJ2-7; the D gene is perhaps TRBD1 or TRBD2, each of them matching over 5 bases. The clonotype was recovered from an adult who was a healthcare worker with PCR-confirmed SARS-CoV-2 infection or an uninfected control (not recorded which). Sample: whole blood. In nucleotides, the sequence is TGTGCCAGCAGTCCCGGGACCTTCAACGAGCAGTACTTC. It is translated as CASSPGTFNEQYF. The CDR3 plus the reference TRBV28 and TRBJ2-7 genes for the other parts give the full variable domain: DVKVTQSSRYLVKRTGEKVFLECVQDMDHENMFWYRQDPGLGLRLIYFSYDVKMKEKGDIPEGYSVSREKKERFSLILESASTNQTSMYLCASSPGTFNEQYFGPGTRLTVT.